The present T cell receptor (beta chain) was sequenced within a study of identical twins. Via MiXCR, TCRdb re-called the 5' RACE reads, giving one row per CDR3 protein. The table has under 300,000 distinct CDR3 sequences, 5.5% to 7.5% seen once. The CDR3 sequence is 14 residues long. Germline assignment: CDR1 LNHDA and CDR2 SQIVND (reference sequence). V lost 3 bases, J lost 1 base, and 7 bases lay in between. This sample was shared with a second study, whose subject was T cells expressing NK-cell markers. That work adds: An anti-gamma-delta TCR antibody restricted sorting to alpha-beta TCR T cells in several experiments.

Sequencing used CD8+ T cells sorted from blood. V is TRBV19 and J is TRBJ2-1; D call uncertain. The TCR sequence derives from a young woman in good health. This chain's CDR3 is CASSIVPSYNEQFF. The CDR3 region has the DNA TGTGCCAGTAGTATCGTTCCATCCTACAATGAGCAGTTCTTC.